These T cell receptor beta chains were read from a single sample in a study of cytomegalovirus exposure and HLA in healthy donors. Assay: immunoSEQ multiplex PCR; the TCRdb copy retains only in-frame clones and omits some. The sample holds about 160,000 clones, roughly 90% seen once. The specimen was PBMCs. These receptors all stem from a woman in her twenties or thirties in good health and CMV-seronegative. The CDR3 runs from the conserved cysteine through the conserved F or W. D genes are given only for firm matches. The size of a clone is reported for some rows only, either as once, few or many, or as a class for expanded clones.

>-|TRBV28|-|TRBJ2-7
TGTGCCAGCACCCGTAGGGCAGGGCACTACGAGCAGTACTTC
CASTRRAGHYEQYF
>-|TRBV7-9|-|TRBJ1-2
TGTGCCAGCAGCTCCACATTTGGAGTGAATACTAACTATGGCTACACCTTC
CASSSTFGVNTNYGYTF
>-|TRBV2|-|TRBJ1-5
TGTGCCAGCAGTGAAAGACAGGCCCTCAATCAGCCCCAGCATTTT
CASSERQALNQPQHF
>-|TRBV28|-|TRBJ2-4
TGTGCCAGCAGTCAGGGGGGTAAAGCCAAAAACATTCAGTACTTC
CASSQGGKAKNIQYF
>-|TRBV5-6|TRBD1|TRBJ2-3
TGTGCCAGCAGCTTGGACCCACAGGGGAGTACGCAGTATTTT
CASSLDPQGSTQYF
>-|TRBV11-3|-|TRBJ2-3
TGTGCCAGCAGCCCAAACTTGGGGGATACGCAGTATTTT
CASSPNLGDTQYF
>-|TRBV2|-|TRBJ2-2
TGTGCCAGCAGTGTCCAGGCAAAGAACACCGGGGAGCTGTTTTTT
CASSVQAKNTGELFF
>-|TRBV15|TRBD1|TRBJ2-3
TGTGCCACCAGCAAGGGACAGGGGCAAGCAGATACGCAGTATTTT
CATSKGQGQADTQYF
>once|TRBV4-3|-|TRBJ2-7
TGCGCCAGCAGCCAAGAAGCCGGAACCTACGAGCAGTACTTC
CASSQEAGTYEQYF
>-|TRBV5-1|-|TRBJ2-6
TGCGCCAGCAGCTTGGTAGGGCCCCACCCCTCTGGGGCCAACGTCCTGACTTTC
CASSLVGPHPSGANVLTF
>-|TRBV7-2|TRBD2|TRBJ2-1
TGTGCCAGCAGCGCACCTAGCGGGAGGGCCAGCAATGAGCAGTTCTTC
CASSAPSGRASNEQFF
>-|TRBV27|-|TRBJ2-1
TGTGCCAGCAGTTTAGTCCCCTTATTAAATGAGCAGTTCTTC
CASSLVPLLNEQFF
>-|TRBV2|-|TRBJ1-5
TGTGCCAGCAGTGAAACGACAGCCGATCAGCCCCAGCATTTT
CASSETTADQPQHF
>-|TRBV9|TRBD1|TRBJ2-4
TGTGCCAGCAGCCCGACAGGGGGCACGGACATTCAGTACTTC
CASSPTGGTDIQYF
>once|TRBV25-1|-|TRBJ2-1
TGTGCCACCCGGGGGGTTGGAGGGGGCAATGAGCAGTTCTTC
CATRGVGGGNEQFF
>few|TRBV29-1|TRBD1|TRBJ1-2
TGCAGCGGGTGGGCAGGGGGCATGAATGGCTACACCTTC
CSGWAGGMNGYTF
>-|TRBV19|-|TRBJ1-1
TGTGCCAGTAGTATGCCGGGGGGGCGCAACACTGAAGCTTTCTTT
CASSMPGGRNTEAFF
>-|TRBV7-9|-|TRBJ2-7
TGTGCCAGCAGCTTTAAAGCGGGCGACTCCTACGAGCAGTACTTC
CASSFKAGDSYEQYF
>-|TRBV5-6|-|TRBJ1-2
TGTGCCAGCGGGCAGGGTCCTAACTATGGCTACACCTTC
CASGQGPNYGYTF